Listed below are T cell receptor beta chains from one sample, sequenced in a study of shared clonotypes between healthy human individuals. Sequencing used immunoSEQ multiplex PCR; TCRdb keeps in-frame clones, though not all of them. The sample yields 2 million or so clones, roughly 94% seen once. Source material: naive CD4+ T cells sorted from blood. These TCRs come from a man aged 18 to 29 in good health. The CDR3 runs from the conserved cysteine through the conserved F or W. A D gene is named only where the DNA matches it firmly. A clone size is listed for some rows: how often the clone was seen (once, few, many), or a class if it is expanded.

clone_size: .; d_call: TRBD1; j_call: TRBJ2-2; v_call: TRBV10-3; cdr3_aa: CAISTAWDRANTGELFF; cdr3_nt: TGTGCCATCAGTACAGCCTGGGACAGGGCGAACACCGGGGAGCTGTTTTTT
clone_size: once; d_call: .; j_call: TRBJ2-7; v_call: TRBV18; cdr3_aa: CASSPPGSYEQYF; cdr3_nt: TGTGCCAGCTCACCACCGGGCTCGTACGAGCAGTACTTC
clone_size: .; d_call: .; j_call: TRBJ2-7; v_call: TRBV28; cdr3_aa: CASSLSRGHEQYF; cdr3_nt: TGTGCCAGCAGTTTGAGTCGGGGCCACGAGCAGTACTTC
clone_size: .; d_call: TRBD2; j_call: TRBJ2-3; v_call: TRBV9; cdr3_aa: CASSVVGSGSSSTDTQYF; cdr3_nt: TGTGCCAGCAGCGTAGTCGGTAGCGGGTCGTCTAGCACAGATACGCAGTATTTT
clone_size: .; d_call: TRBD1; j_call: TRBJ1-5; v_call: TRBV30; cdr3_aa: CAWSTGGLNQPQHF; cdr3_nt: TGTGCCTGGAGTACAGGGGGCTTGAATCAGCCCCAGCATTTT
clone_size: .; d_call: .; j_call: TRBJ2-2; v_call: TRBV7-3; cdr3_aa: CASSSTNTGELFF; cdr3_nt: TGTGCCAGCAGCTCGACGAACACCGGGGAGCTGTTTTTT
clone_size: .; d_call: TRBD2; j_call: TRBJ2-1; v_call: TRBV6-1; cdr3_aa: CASKQLAGGYNEQFF; cdr3_nt: TGTGCCAGCAAACAACTAGCGGGGGGCTACAATGAGCAGTTCTTC
clone_size: .; d_call: TRBD2; j_call: TRBJ2-7; v_call: TRBV27; cdr3_aa: CASSLTGTSGFYEQYF; cdr3_nt: TGTGCCAGCAGTTTAACCGGGACTAGCGGGTTCTACGAGCAGTACTTC
clone_size: once; d_call: .; j_call: TRBJ2-5; v_call: TRBV2; cdr3_aa: CASSGWTGETQYF; cdr3_nt: TGTGCCAGCAGCGGCTGGACCGGAGAGACCCAGTACTTC
clone_size: .; d_call: .; j_call: TRBJ2-7; v_call: TRBV7-7; cdr3_aa: CASSLGLQGYEQYF; cdr3_nt: TGTGCTAGCAGCTTAGGATTACAGGGCTACGAGCAGTACTTC
clone_size: .; d_call: TRBD2; j_call: TRBJ2-3; v_call: TRBV6-9; cdr3_aa: CASPGGTSKPTDTQYF; cdr3_nt: TGTGCCAGCCCCGGGGGGACTAGCAAACCCACAGATACGCAGTATTTT
clone_size: .; d_call: .; j_call: TRBJ1-4; v_call: TRBV10-3; cdr3_aa: CAISDGQPNEKLFF; cdr3_nt: TGTGCCATCAGTGATGGGCAGCCAAATGAAAAACTGTTTTTT
clone_size: .; d_call: TRBD1; j_call: TRBJ1-4; v_call: TRBV18; cdr3_aa: CASSPETGVEKLFF; cdr3_nt: TGTGCCAGCTCACCGGAGACAGGGGTAGAAAAACTGTTTTTT
clone_size: .; d_call: TRBD1; j_call: TRBJ1-6; v_call: TRBV28; cdr3_aa: CASSTGTANSPLHF; cdr3_nt: TGTGCCAGCAGTACCGGGACAGCAAATTCACCCCTCCACTTT
clone_size: .; d_call: TRBD2; j_call: TRBJ2-5; v_call: TRBV6-1; cdr3_aa: CASTALAGTQETQYF; cdr3_nt: TGTGCCAGCACCGCGCTAGCGGGAACCCAAGAGACCCAGTACTTC
clone_size: .; d_call: TRBD1; j_call: TRBJ2-2; v_call: TRBV2; cdr3_aa: CASSEQGVGELFF; cdr3_nt: TGTGCCAGCAGTGAACAGGGGGTCGGGGAGCTGTTTTTT
clone_size: .; d_call: TRBD1; j_call: TRBJ1-1; v_call: TRBV30; cdr3_aa: CAWSVGDRLIF; cdr3_nt: TGTGCCTGGAGTGTTGGGGACAGGCTGATCTTT
clone_size: .; d_call: TRBD1; j_call: TRBJ1-2; v_call: TRBV28; cdr3_aa: CASSRGQYYGYTF; cdr3_nt: TGTGCCAGCAGCAGGGGGCAATACTATGGCTACACCTTC
clone_size: .; d_call: .; j_call: TRBJ2-7; v_call: TRBV5-1; cdr3_aa: CASSLTGDYEQYF; cdr3_nt: TGCGCCAGCAGCTTGACGGGAGACTACGAGCAGTACTTC
clone_size: .; d_call: .; j_call: TRBJ1-1; v_call: TRBV28; cdr3_aa: CASSSYLEAFF; cdr3_nt: TGTGCCAGCAGTTCCTACCTTGAAGCTTTCTTT
clone_size: .; d_call: .; j_call: TRBJ1-4; v_call: TRBV2; cdr3_aa: CASSEEVPTNEKLFF; cdr3_nt: TGTGCCAGCAGTGAGGAGGTTCCAACTAATGAAAAACTGTTTTTT
clone_size: .; d_call: TRBD1; j_call: TRBJ2-1; v_call: TRBV30; cdr3_aa: CAWAGTGNNEQFF; cdr3_nt: TGTGCCTGGGCCGGGACAGGTAACAATGAGCAGTTCTTC
clone_size: .; d_call: TRBD2; j_call: TRBJ2-5; v_call: TRBV7-9; cdr3_aa: CASSFNQRGQETQYF; cdr3_nt: TGTGCCAGCAGCTTCAACCAGCGGGGGCAAGAGACCCAGTACTTC
clone_size: .; d_call: .; j_call: TRBJ1-2; v_call: TRBV30; cdr3_aa: CAWSLLRLLGGRNYGYTF; cdr3_nt: TGTGCCTGGAGTCTCCTCCGCCTCCTGGGCGGTCGTAACTATGGCTACACCTTC
clone_size: .; d_call: .; j_call: TRBJ2-1; v_call: TRBV4-3; cdr3_aa: CASSQEGRFWDEQFF; cdr3_nt: TGCGCCAGCAGCCAAGAGGGGAGATTTTGGGATGAGCAGTTCTTC
clone_size: .; d_call: TRBD1; j_call: TRBJ2-7; v_call: TRBV7-2; cdr3_aa: CASSLSGTGGTYEQYF; cdr3_nt: TGTGCCAGCAGCTTAAGCGGGACAGGGGGCACCTACGAGCAGTACTTC
clone_size: .; d_call: .; j_call: TRBJ2-3; v_call: TRBV5-4; cdr3_aa: CASSLAAQPTDTQYF; cdr3_nt: TGTGCCAGCAGCTTGGCTGCCCAACCCACAGATACGCAGTATTTT
clone_size: once; d_call: TRBD1; j_call: TRBJ2-2; v_call: TRBV5-1; cdr3_aa: CASSKGAQTGELFF; cdr3_nt: TGCGCCAGCTCCAAGGGGGCTCAGACCGGGGAGCTGTTTTTT
clone_size: .; d_call: TRBD1; j_call: TRBJ1-2; v_call: TRBV6-5; cdr3_aa: CASSDWDSGFYGYTF; cdr3_nt: TGTGCCAGCAGTGACTGGGACAGCGGATTCTATGGCTACACCTTC
clone_size: .; d_call: .; j_call: TRBJ2-7; v_call: TRBV9; cdr3_aa: CASSTSTGPSYEQYF; cdr3_nt: TGTGCCAGCAGCACCTCGACAGGACCCTCCTACGAGCAGTACTTC
clone_size: .; d_call: .; j_call: TRBJ1-1; v_call: TRBV6-6; cdr3_aa: CASRARAANTEAFF; cdr3_nt: TGTGCCAGCAGGGCCAGGGCAGCCAACACTGAAGCTTTCTTT
clone_size: .; d_call: .; j_call: TRBJ2-5; v_call: TRBV19; cdr3_aa: CASSTTRKETQYF; cdr3_nt: TGTGCCAGTAGTACCACTAGAAAGGAGACCCAGTACTTC
clone_size: .; d_call: .; j_call: TRBJ2-5; v_call: TRBV4-3; cdr3_aa: CASSQEWEVGTQYF; cdr3_nt: TGCGCCAGCAGCCAAGAGTGGGAGGTCGGGACCCAGTACTTC
clone_size: .; d_call: TRBD2; j_call: TRBJ2-1; v_call: TRBV6-5; cdr3_aa: CASRNSGGNYNEQFF; cdr3_nt: TGTGCCAGCAGGAATAGCGGGGGGAACTACAATGAGCAGTTCTTC
clone_size: .; d_call: TRBD2; j_call: TRBJ2-7; v_call: TRBV2; cdr3_aa: CASSDWSGTGEQYF; cdr3_nt: TGTGCCAGCAGTGATTGGAGCGGGACGGGCGAGCAGTACTTC
clone_size: once; d_call: TRBD1; j_call: TRBJ1-1; v_call: TRBV4-3; cdr3_aa: CASSQVPGQGNTEAFF; cdr3_nt: TGCGCCAGCAGCCAGGTCCCGGGACAGGGAAACACTGAAGCTTTCTTT
clone_size: .; d_call: TRBD1; j_call: TRBJ1-1; v_call: TRBV7-9; cdr3_aa: CASSHRQGSTEAFF; cdr3_nt: TGTGCCAGCAGCCACCGACAGGGGAGTACTGAAGCTTTCTTT
clone_size: .; d_call: .; j_call: TRBJ2-7; v_call: TRBV4-1; cdr3_aa: CASSQDAGTPYEQYF; cdr3_nt: TGCGCCAGCAGCCAAGATGCCGGGACACCCTACGAGCAGTACTTC
clone_size: .; d_call: .; j_call: TRBJ1-2; v_call: TRBV2; cdr3_aa: CASSPQSRGYTF; cdr3_nt: TGTGCCAGCAGTCCGCAGTCTCGTGGCTACACCTTC
clone_size: .; d_call: .; j_call: TRBJ1-3; v_call: TRBV6-5; cdr3_aa: CASSYSGGLENTIYF; cdr3_nt: TGTGCCAGCAGTTACTCCGGCGGACTTGAAAACACCATATATTTT
clone_size: .; d_call: TRBD1; j_call: TRBJ1-1; v_call: TRBV29-1; cdr3_aa: CSVAGQGDAEAFF; cdr3_nt: TGCAGCGTCGCCGGACAGGGAGACGCTGAAGCTTTCTTT
clone_size: .; d_call: .; j_call: TRBJ2-3; v_call: TRBV4-3; cdr3_aa: CASSSRPADTQYF; cdr3_nt: TGCGCCAGCAGCTCCCGGCCTGCAGATACGCAGTATTTT
clone_size: .; d_call: .; j_call: TRBJ1-1; v_call: TRBV7-6; cdr3_aa: CASSLVPGTMNTEAFF; cdr3_nt: TGTGCCAGCAGCTTAGTGCCAGGGACTATGAACACTGAAGCTTTCTTT
clone_size: .; d_call: .; j_call: TRBJ1-4; v_call: TRBV7-9; cdr3_aa: CASSLAWLGGLEEKLFF; cdr3_nt: TGTGCCAGCAGCTTAGCCTGGTTAGGGGGGCTGGAGGAAAAACTGTTTTTT
clone_size: .; d_call: .; j_call: TRBJ2-5; v_call: TRBV30; cdr3_aa: CAWSSGYQETQYF; cdr3_nt: TGTGCCTGGAGTTCAGGGTACCAAGAGACCCAGTACTTC
clone_size: .; d_call: TRBD1; j_call: TRBJ1-6; v_call: TRBV6-6; cdr3_aa: CASSGMDRMTSPLHF; cdr3_nt: TGTGCCAGCAGTGGGATGGACAGGATGACTTCACCCCTCCACTTT